This is a list of T cell receptor beta chains from one sample in a study of cytomegalovirus exposure and HLA in healthy donors. Data came from immunoSEQ multiplex PCR; TCRdb stores just in-frame clones and leaves some out. The sample records about 130,000 clones, around four fifths being singletons. Sequenced: PBMCs. These receptors came from a middle-aged man in good health and CMV-seronegative. The CDR3 runs from the conserved cysteine through the conserved F or W. A D gene is named only where the DNA matches it firmly. A clone size is listed for some rows: how often the clone was seen (once, few, many), or a class if it is expanded.

CDR3: CASGNRASTDTQYF
DNA: TGTGCCAGTGGGAACAGGGCGAGCACAGATACGCAGTATTTT
V: TRBV19
D: .
J: TRBJ2-3
size: .

CDR3: CASSHGTSWTDTQYF
DNA: TGTGCCAGCAGCCACGGGACTAGCTGGACAGATACGCAGTATTTT
V: TRBV7-2
D: TRBD2
J: TRBJ2-3
size: .

CDR3: CASSEAGQGTFQETQYF
DNA: TGTGCCAGCAGTGAAGCGGGACAGGGGACCTTCCAAGAGACCCAGTACTTC
V: TRBV2
D: TRBD1
J: TRBJ2-5
size: .

CDR3: CASSAGGARIQETQYF
DNA: TGTGCCAGCAGCGCGGGGGGGGCGCGAATCCAAGAGACCCAGTACTTC
V: TRBV9
D: TRBD2
J: TRBJ2-5
size: once

CDR3: CSVGGSSYEQYF
DNA: TGCAGCGTTGGGGGCAGCTCCTACGAGCAGTACTTC
V: TRBV29-1
D: .
J: TRBJ2-7
size: .

CDR3: CASSQDRATGELFF
DNA: TGTGCCAGCAGCCAAGACAGGGCCACCGGGGAGCTGTTTTTT
V: TRBV11-2
D: TRBD1
J: TRBJ2-2
size: .

CDR3: CASSLLPRFAYNEQFF
DNA: TGTGCCAGCAGCTTACTCCCCCGGTTCGCCTACAATGAGCAGTTCTTC
V: TRBV7-2
D: .
J: TRBJ2-1
size: few

CDR3: CASSQDWARNTEAFF
DNA: TGCGCCAGCAGCCAAGATTGGGCCCGGAACACTGAAGCTTTCTTT
V: TRBV4-3
D: .
J: TRBJ1-1
size: few

CDR3: CASSVSGGFGEKLFF
DNA: TGTGCCAGCAGCGTATCTGGGGGGTTTGGTGAAAAACTGTTTTTT
V: TRBV9
D: .
J: TRBJ1-4
size: .

CDR3: CASSQGTPYSYNEQFF
DNA: TGCGCCAGCAGCCAAGGGACTCCTTACTCCTACAATGAGCAGTTCTTC
V: TRBV4-1
D: .
J: TRBJ2-1
size: .

CDR3: CASSRTSGATYNEQFF
DNA: TGTGCCAGCAGCCGGACTAGCGGGGCAACCTACAATGAGCAGTTCTTC
V: TRBV7-2
D: TRBD2
J: TRBJ2-1
size: .

CDR3: CAIRDRGSYEQYF
DNA: TGTGCCATCCGGGACAGGGGATCCTACGAGCAGTACTTC
V: TRBV2
D: TRBD1
J: TRBJ2-7
size: .

CDR3: CASTGQVQETQYF
DNA: TGTGCCAGCACCGGACAGGTCCAAGAGACCCAGTACTTC
V: TRBV2
D: TRBD1
J: TRBJ2-5
size: .

CDR3: CASSYGSSGQETQYF
DNA: TGTGCCAGCAGCTACGGGTCTAGCGGACAAGAGACCCAGTACTTC
V: TRBV5-4
D: TRBD2
J: TRBJ2-5
size: .

CDR3: CASSLWGTSGVYEQYF
DNA: TGTGCCAGCAGCTTATGGGGGACTAGCGGAGTCTACGAGCAGTACTTC
V: TRBV28
D: TRBD2
J: TRBJ2-7
size: .

CDR3: CASSLGAGESYEQYF
DNA: TGTGCCAGCAGCTTAGGGGCAGGGGAATCCTACGAGCAGTACTTC
V: TRBV7-2
D: .
J: TRBJ2-7
size: .

CDR3: CASSWTMVRADTQYF
DNA: TGCGCCAGCAGTTGGACTATGGTGAGGGCAGATACGCAGTATTTT
V: TRBV23-1
D: .
J: TRBJ2-3
size: .

CDR3: CASSLIPYEQYF
DNA: TGTGCCAGCAGCTTGATACCCTACGAGCAGTACTTC
V: TRBV7-8
D: .
J: TRBJ2-7
size: .

CDR3: CASSDLNSHEQYF
DNA: TGTGCCAGCAGTGACCTCAACAGCCACGAGCAGTACTTC
V: TRBV2
D: .
J: TRBJ2-7
size: .

CDR3: CASSQDRASGSYEQYF
DNA: TGCGCCAGCAGCCAAGATCGGGCTAGCGGAAGCTACGAGCAGTACTTC
V: TRBV4-3
D: TRBD2
J: TRBJ2-7
size: .

CDR3: CASSPLAEGPIETQYF
DNA: TGTGCCAGCTCACCTCTAGCGGAGGGCCCTATCGAAACGCAGTATTTT
V: TRBV18
D: TRBD2
J: TRBJ2-3
size: .

CDR3: CASSLVGDTQYF
DNA: TGTGCCAGCAGCTTGGTCGGGGATACGCAGTATTTT
V: TRBV5-6
D: .
J: TRBJ2-3
size: .

CDR3: CASSLAGIGAYEQYF
DNA: TGTGCCAGCAGCTTAGCGGGAATAGGGGCCTACGAGCAGTACTTC
V: TRBV7-2
D: .
J: TRBJ2-7
size: .

CDR3: CASKPQGTLEKLFF
DNA: TGTGCCAGCAAACCACAGGGAACTCTTGAAAAACTGTTTTTT
V: TRBV6-5
D: .
J: TRBJ1-4
size: .

CDR3: CASSLVAGGYNEQFF
DNA: TGCGCCAGCAGCTTGGTGGCGGGAGGTTACAATGAGCAGTTCTTC
V: TRBV5-1
D: TRBD2
J: TRBJ2-1
size: .

CDR3: CSVAPLGATYEQYF
DNA: TGCAGCGTCGCCCCCCTTGGGGCTACCTACGAGCAGTACTTC
V: TRBV29-1
D: .
J: TRBJ2-7
size: .

CDR3: CASPGASGGRDTQYF
DNA: TGTGCCAGCCCGGGGGCTAGCGGGGGGAGAGATACGCAGTATTTT
V: TRBV6-1
D: TRBD2
J: TRBJ2-3
size: .